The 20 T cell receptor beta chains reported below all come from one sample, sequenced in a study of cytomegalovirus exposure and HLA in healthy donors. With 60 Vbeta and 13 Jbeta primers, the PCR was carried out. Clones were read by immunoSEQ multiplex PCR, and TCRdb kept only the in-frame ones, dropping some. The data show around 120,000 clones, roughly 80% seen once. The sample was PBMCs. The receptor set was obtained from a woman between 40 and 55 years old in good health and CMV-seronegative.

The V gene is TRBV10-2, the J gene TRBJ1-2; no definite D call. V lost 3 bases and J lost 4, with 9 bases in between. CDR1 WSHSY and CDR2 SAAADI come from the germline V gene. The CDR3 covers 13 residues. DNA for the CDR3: TGCGCCAGCAGTGAACAGTGGATCTATGGCTACACCTTC. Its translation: CASSEQWIYGYTF.

This CDR3 reads CASRTGEAEPAYEQYF. The CDR3 DNA follows: TGCGCCAGCAGAACTGGGGAGGCTGAGCCCGCCTACGAGCAGTACTTC. This sequence joins TRBV5-1 and TRBJ2-7; TRBD2 might be the D (6 bases). This CDR3 is built from 16 residues. Germline CDR1 SGHRS, CDR2 YFSETQ. V was trimmed by 5 bases and J by 2 bases, leaving 20 bases between them.

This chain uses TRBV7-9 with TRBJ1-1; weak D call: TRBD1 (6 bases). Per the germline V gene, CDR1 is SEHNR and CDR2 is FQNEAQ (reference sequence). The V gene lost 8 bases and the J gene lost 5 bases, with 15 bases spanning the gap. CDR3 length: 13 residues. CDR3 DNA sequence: TGTGCCAGCGCCCAACAGGGTTATACTGAAGCTTTCTTT. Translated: CASAQQGYTEAFF.

The CDR3 sequence is CASSGQGASGYTF. The CDR3 coding sequence is TGTGCCAGCAGTGGACAGGGGGCGTCTGGCTACACCTTC. The chain carries TRBV2 and TRBJ1-2, with 10 bases aligning to TRBD1. The ends lost 4 bases at V and 7 bases at J; junction bases unmatched: 3. CDR3 size: 13 residues. CDR1 and CDR2 (germline): SNHLY, FYNNEI. The complete variable domain, with remaining parts taken from reference TRBV2 and TRBJ1-2, reads EPEVTQTPSHQVTQMGQEVILRCVPISNHLYFYWYRQILGQKVEFLVSFYNNEISEKSEIFDDQFSVERPDGSNFTLKIRSTKLEDSAMYFCASSGQGASGYTFGSGTRLTVV.

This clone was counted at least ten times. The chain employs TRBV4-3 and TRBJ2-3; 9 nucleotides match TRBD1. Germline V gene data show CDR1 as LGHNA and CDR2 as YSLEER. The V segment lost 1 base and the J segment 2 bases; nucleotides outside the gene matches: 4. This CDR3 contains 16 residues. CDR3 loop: CASSQGTGDATDTQYF. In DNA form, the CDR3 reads TGCGCCAGCAGCCAAGGGACAGGGGACGCCACAGATACGCAGTATTTT.

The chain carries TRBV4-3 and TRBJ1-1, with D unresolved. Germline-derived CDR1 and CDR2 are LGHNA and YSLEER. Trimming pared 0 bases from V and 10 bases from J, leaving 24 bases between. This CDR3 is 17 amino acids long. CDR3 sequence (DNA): TGCGCCAGCAGCCAAGATGGCACTTGGGCCTCCTCTAAGACAGCTTTCTTT. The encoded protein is CASSQDGTWASSKTAFF.

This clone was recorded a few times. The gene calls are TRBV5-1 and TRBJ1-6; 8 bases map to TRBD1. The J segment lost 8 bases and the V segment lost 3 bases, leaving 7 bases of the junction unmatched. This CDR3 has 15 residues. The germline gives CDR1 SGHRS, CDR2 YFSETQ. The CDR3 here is CASSSRQGRDSPLHF. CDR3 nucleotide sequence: TGCGCCAGCAGCTCTAGACAGGGGAGGGATTCACCCCTCCACTTT.

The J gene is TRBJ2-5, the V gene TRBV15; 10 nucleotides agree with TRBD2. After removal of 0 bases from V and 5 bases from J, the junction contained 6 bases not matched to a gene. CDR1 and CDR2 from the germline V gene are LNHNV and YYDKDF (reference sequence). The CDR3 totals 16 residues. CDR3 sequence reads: CATSRDLAGVRETQYF. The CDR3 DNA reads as TGTGCCACCAGCAGAGATCTAGCGGGAGTACGGGAGACCCAGTACTTC.

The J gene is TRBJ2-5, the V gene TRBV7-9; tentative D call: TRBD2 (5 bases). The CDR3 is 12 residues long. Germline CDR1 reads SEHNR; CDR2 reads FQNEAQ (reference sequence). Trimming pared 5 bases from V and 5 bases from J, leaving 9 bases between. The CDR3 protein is CASSPTGETQYF. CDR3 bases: TGTGCCAGCAGCCCCACGGGGGAGACCCAGTACTTC.

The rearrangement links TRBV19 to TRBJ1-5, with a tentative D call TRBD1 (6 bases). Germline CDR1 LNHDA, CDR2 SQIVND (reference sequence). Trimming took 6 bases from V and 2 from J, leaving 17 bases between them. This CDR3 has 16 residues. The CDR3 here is CASRPGQLRGNQPQHF. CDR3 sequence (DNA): TGTGCCAGTAGACCCGGACAGCTTCGGGGCAATCAGCCCCAGCATTTT.

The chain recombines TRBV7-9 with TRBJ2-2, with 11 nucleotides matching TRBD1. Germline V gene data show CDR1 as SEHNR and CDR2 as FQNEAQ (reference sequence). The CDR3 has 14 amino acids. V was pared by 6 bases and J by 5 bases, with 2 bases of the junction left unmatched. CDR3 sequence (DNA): TGTGCCAGCAGGGGGACAGGGGGTACCGGGGAGCTGTTTTTT. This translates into CASRGTGGTGELFF.

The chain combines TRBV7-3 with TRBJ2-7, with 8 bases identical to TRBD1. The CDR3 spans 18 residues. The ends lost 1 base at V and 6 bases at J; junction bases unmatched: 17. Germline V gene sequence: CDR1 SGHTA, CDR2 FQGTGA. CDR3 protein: CASSLILEGGQESSEQYF. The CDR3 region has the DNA TGTGCCAGCAGCTTAATATTGGAGGGGGGACAGGAGAGCAGCGAGCAGTACTTC.

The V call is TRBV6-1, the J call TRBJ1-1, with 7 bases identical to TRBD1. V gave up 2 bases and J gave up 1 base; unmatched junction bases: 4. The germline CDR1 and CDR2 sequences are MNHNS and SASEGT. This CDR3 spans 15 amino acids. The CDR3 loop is CASSEPGQSNTEAFF. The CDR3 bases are TGTGCCAGCAGTGAACCGGGACAGTCGAACACTGAAGCTTTCTTT.

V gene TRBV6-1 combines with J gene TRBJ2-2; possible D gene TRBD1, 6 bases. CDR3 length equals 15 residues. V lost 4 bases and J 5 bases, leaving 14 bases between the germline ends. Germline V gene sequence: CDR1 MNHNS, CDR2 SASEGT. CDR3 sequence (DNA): TGTGCCAGCAGTGTATGGGACAAGACTACCGGGGAGCTGTTTTTT. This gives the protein CASSVWDKTTGELFF.

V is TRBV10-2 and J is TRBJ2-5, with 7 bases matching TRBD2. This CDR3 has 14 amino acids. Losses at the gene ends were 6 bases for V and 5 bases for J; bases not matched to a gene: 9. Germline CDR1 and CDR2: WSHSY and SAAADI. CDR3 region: CASRYSGPSETQYF. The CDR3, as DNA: TGCGCCAGCAGGTATAGCGGGCCGAGCGAGACCCAGTACTTC.

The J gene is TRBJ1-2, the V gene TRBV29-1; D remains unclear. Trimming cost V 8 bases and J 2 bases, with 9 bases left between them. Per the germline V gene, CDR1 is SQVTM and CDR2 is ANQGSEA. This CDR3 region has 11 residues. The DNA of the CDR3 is TGCAGCTCAGCGGGGAACTATGGCTACACCTTC. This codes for CSSAGNYGYTF. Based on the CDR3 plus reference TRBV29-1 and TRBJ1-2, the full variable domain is SAVISQKPSRDICQRGTSLTIQCQVDSQVTMMFWYRQQPGQSLTLIATANQGSEATYESGFVIDKFPISRPNLTFSTLTVSNMSPEDSSIYLCSSAGNYGYTFGSGTRLTVV.

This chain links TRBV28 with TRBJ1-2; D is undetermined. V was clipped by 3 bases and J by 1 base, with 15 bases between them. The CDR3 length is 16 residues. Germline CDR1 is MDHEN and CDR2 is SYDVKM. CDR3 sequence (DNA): TGTGCCAGCAGTTTCCCCCGTCGGGAAGGTAACTATGGCTACACCTTC. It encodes CASSFPRREGNYGYTF.

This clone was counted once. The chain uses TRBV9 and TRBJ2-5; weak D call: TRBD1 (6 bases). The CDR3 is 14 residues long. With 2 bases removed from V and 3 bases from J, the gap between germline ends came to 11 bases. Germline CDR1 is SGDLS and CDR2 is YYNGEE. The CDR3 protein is CASSVGDKKETQYF. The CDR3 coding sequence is TGTGCCAGCAGCGTTGGGGACAAAAAAGAGACCCAGTACTTC.

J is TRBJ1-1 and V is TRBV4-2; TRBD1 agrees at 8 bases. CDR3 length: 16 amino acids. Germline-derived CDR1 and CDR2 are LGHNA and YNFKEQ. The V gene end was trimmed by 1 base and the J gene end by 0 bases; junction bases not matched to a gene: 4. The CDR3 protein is CASSQGQGIMNTEAFF. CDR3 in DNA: TGTGCCAGCAGCCAAGGACAGGGGATCATGAACACTGAAGCTTTCTTT.

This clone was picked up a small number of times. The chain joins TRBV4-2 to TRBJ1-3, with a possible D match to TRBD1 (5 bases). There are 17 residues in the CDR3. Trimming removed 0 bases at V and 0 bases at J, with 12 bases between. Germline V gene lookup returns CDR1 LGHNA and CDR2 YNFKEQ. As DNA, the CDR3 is TGTGCCAGCAGCCAAGATGGGATGGGGGGCTCTGGAAACACCATATATTTT. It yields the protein CASSQDGMGGSGNTIYF.